A single sample is the source of the 26 T cell receptor beta chains below, sequenced in a study of T cells in Graves' hyperthyroidism and ophthalmopathy. Template material for amplifying TCR beta CDR3 regions consisted of RNA transcripts. First-round RT-PCR targeting the TCR CDR3 was performed with the HTBI primer set. TCRdb used MiXCR to reprocess the multiplex PCR reads, holding one entry per CDR3 protein. The data show around 200,000 distinct CDR3 sequences, 15% to 20% seen once. The sequencing sample was made of blood. These receptor sequences come from a woman in her forties or fifties with Graves' hyperthyroidism.

V usage is TRBV29-1 and J usage is TRBJ2-1, with D perhaps TRBD2 (5 bases). Trimming took 6 bases from V and 2 from J, leaving 17 bases between them. This CDR3 has 15 residues. Germline V CDR1 and CDR2: SQVTM, ANQGSEA. CDR3 sequence reads: CSVGVAQRPYNEQFF. The CDR3 DNA is TGCAGCGTAGGAGTAGCGCAAAGGCCCTACAATGAGCAGTTCTTC.

The table lists this clonotype with many counts. The V call is TRBV4-1, the J call TRBJ2-7; 8 nucleotides match TRBD2. The V gene's germline CDR1 is MGHRA and CDR2 YSYEKL. This CDR3 is 14 amino acids long. The trim removed 6 bases at V and 3 bases at J, leaving 7 bases unmatched. CDR3 region: CASRATSGSYEQYF. The CDR3 nucleotides are TGCGCCAGCAGAGCAACTAGCGGAAGCTACGAGCAGTACTTC.

This clonotype occurred many times. The V call is TRBV28, the J call TRBJ2-5; 10 bases are shared with TRBD1. V was pared by 5 bases and J by 4 bases, with 4 bases of the junction left unmatched. CDR3 length equals 14 residues. The germline gives CDR1 MDHEN, CDR2 SYDVKM. This CDR3 reads CASSGDRGGETQYF. CDR3 DNA sequence: TGTGCCAGCAGTGGGGACAGGGGAGGAGAGACCCAGTACTTC.

This clonotype came up many times. CDR3 coding DNA: TGTGCCAGCACCTTCCTCGGGCGGAGTAATGAAGCTTTCTTT. The encoded protein is CASTFLGRSNEAFF. The chain links TRBV6-2 or TRBV6-3 to TRBJ1-1; D uncertain. Germline values: CDR1 MNHEY, CDR2 SVGEGT. The V gene lost 7 bases and the J gene lost 7 bases, with 19 bases spanning the gap. The CDR3 totals 14 residues.

This clonotype has more than one count but fewer than ten. The rearrangement uses TRBV4-1 and TRBJ1-6, with D uncertain. CDR1 MGHRA and CDR2 YSYEKL come from the germline V gene. The CDR3 spans 14 residues. V was cut by 1 base and J by 8 bases, with 9 bases left in between. The CDR3 region is CASSQVWEDSPLHF. The DNA of the CDR3 is TGCGCCAGCAGCCAAGTTTGGGAAGATTCACCCCTCCACTTT.

The table lists this clonotype with many counts. The rearrangement links TRBV19 to TRBJ1-2; a possible D gene is TRBD1 (5 bases). The germline V gene has CDR1 LNHDA and CDR2 SQIVND (reference sequence). The CDR3 is 14 amino acids. V lost 0 bases and J lost 6, with 11 bases in between. CDR3 in amino acids: CASSIDGGVNGYTF. The CDR3 DNA is TGTGCCAGTAGTATAGACGGGGGTGTCAATGGCTACACCTTC.

There are many counts of this clonotype. This chain connects TRBV6-1 to TRBJ1-2, with D hard to call. V dropped 5 bases and J dropped 6 bases, with 19 bases sitting between them. The germline CDR1 and CDR2 sequences are MNHNS and SASEGT. CDR3 length: 15 residues. The CDR3 bases are TGTGCCAGCAGTTACACAAATGTTCCTTTCCATGGCTACACCTTC. It codes for CASSYTNVPFHGYTF.

This clonotype appeared many times. This chain links TRBV2 with TRBJ1-1, with D unclear. Looked up from germline, CDR1 is SNHLY and CDR2 is FYNNEI. The CDR3 is made up of 12 amino acids. Trimming took 8 bases from V and 1 from J, leaving 8 bases between them. Here the CDR3 reads CASVGSNTEAFF. The CDR3 region has the DNA TGTGCCAGCGTAGGATCGAACACTGAAGCTTTCTTT.

The sample holds a few counts of this clonotype. The DNA for the CDR3 is TGCGCCAGCAGCTCAGACAGGACGAATGGAAACACCATATATTTT. It specifies CASSSDRTNGNTIYF. The chain has TRBV5-1 and TRBJ1-3, with D perhaps TRBD1 (6 bases). The V end lost 3 bases, the J end lost 3 bases, and 13 bases lay between the germline ends. The germline V gene has CDR1 SGHRS and CDR2 YFSETQ. This CDR3 has 15 residues.

A note on this clonotype: Relative to the germline gene, one junction end is altered; a read error may explain this. The rearrangement links TRBV6-1 to TRBJ1-2; tentatively, D is TRBD1 (6 bases). Germline V gene data show CDR1 as MNHNS and CDR2 as SASEGT. The length of the CDR3 is 16 residues. The CDR3 reads CASSESLGTGWQGYAF. As DNA, the CDR3 is TGTGCCAGCAGTGAAAGTCTCGGAACAGGGTGGCAAGGCTACGCCTTC.

Ten or more counts support this clonotype. This chain joins TRBV5-1 and TRBJ2-5; tentative D call: TRBD2 (6 bases). The CDR3 runs 14 residues. V dropped 4 bases and J dropped 2 bases, with 12 bases sitting between them. In germline, CDR1 is SGHRS, CDR2 YFSETQ. The CDR3 region has the DNA TGCGCCAGCAGCCGGGGAGGCCCGCAAGAGACCCAGTACTTC. This gives the protein CASSRGGPQETQYF. The variable domain in full, with the rest retrieved from reference TRBV5-1 and TRBJ2-5, is KAGVTQTPRYLIKTRGQQVTLSCSPISGHRSVSWYQQTPGQGLQFLFEYFSETQRNKGNFPGRFSGRQFSNSRSEMNVSTLELGDSALYLCASSRGGPQETQYFGPGTRLLVL.

This clonotype was counted a single time. The V gene is TRBV5-1, the J gene TRBJ2-3; TRBD1 matches at 7 bases. This CDR3 is built from 16 residues. Germline lookup yields CDR1 SGHRS and CDR2 YFSETQ. V shed 4 bases and J 1 base; nucleotides not matched to a gene: 9. CDR3 nucleotides: TGCGCCAGCAGCCTTCCTGGGACAGACCGCACAGATACGCAGTATTTT. This codes for CASSLPGTDRTDTQYF.

This clonotype was found many times. The rearrangement links TRBV6-1 to TRBJ2-7; D is perhaps TRBD2 (7 bases). The ends were cut back, 7 bases at V and 7 bases at J, with 20 bases in the middle. Per the germline V gene, CDR1 is MNHNS and CDR2 is SASEGT. This CDR3 comprises 14 residues. The CDR3 nucleotides read TGTGCCAGCAACAGAGGGGGGGCATCGGGTGAGCAGTACTTC. Translation: CASNRGGASGEQYF.

To note about this clonotype: This sequence may be a read error, since a much larger clone differs from it by one base. The chain has TRBV7-2 and TRBJ2-5; 10 nucleotides agree with TRBD2. CDR1 and CDR2 from the germline V gene are SGHTA and FQGNSA. The CDR3 is 15 amino acids. The CDR3 here is CANSLTLAGAKTQYF. DNA of the CDR3: TGTGCCAACAGCTTAACGCTAGCGGGGGCAAAGACCCAGTACTTC.

This clonotype was detected ten times or more. The CDR3 DNA is TGTGCCAGCATGAGACAGGGGACCTATGGCTACACCTTC. Protein: CASMRQGTYGYTF. The chain joins TRBV2 to TRBJ1-2; 8 bases line up with TRBD1. CDR3 length equals 13 residues. Germline V lookup: CDR1 SNHLY, CDR2 FYNNEI. V trimming: 7 bases; J trimming: 4 bases; junction bases outside the gene matches: 5.

As regards this clonotype: A much larger clone sits a single nucleotide away, making a read error possible. The V gene is TRBV5-1, the J gene TRBJ2-1; 7 bases are shared with TRBD1. CDR1 is SGHRS, CDR2 YFSETQ, per germline. The CDR3 consists of 16 residues. The CDR3 nucleotides read TGTGCCAGCGGCTCTGACCGGGACAGAACCTACAATGAGCAGTTCTTC. Its translation: CASGSDRDRTYNEQFF.

The rearrangement links TRBV16 to TRBJ1-5; D possibly corresponds to TRBD1 (5 bases). This CDR3 has 14 amino acids. With 0 bases removed from V and 11 bases from J, the gap between germline ends came to 14 bases. The V gene's germline CDR1 is KGHSY and CDR2 FQNENV. DNA of the CDR3: TGTGCCAGCAGCCAATCACGTCAGCCGGGGGCCCAGCATTTT. Translating it yields CASSQSRQPGAQHF.

This clonotype was counted many times. This chain uses TRBV6-1 with TRBJ1-5; D is unclear. Germline lookup yields CDR1 MNHNS and CDR2 SASEGT. This CDR3 comprises 15 residues. V was shortened by 0 bases and J by 10 bases, with 16 bases between the two germline ends. The CDR3 region is CASSEADPFIGPQHF. The CDR3 DNA reads as TGTGCCAGCAGTGAAGCAGACCCCTTTATCGGTCCCCAGCATTTT.

This clonotype came up many times. CDR3: CASSEQDTEAFF. DNA for the CDR3: TGTGCCAGCAGTGAACAAGACACTGAAGCTTTCTTT. J is TRBJ1-1 and V is TRBV6-1, with D unclear. V lost 2 bases, J lost 3 bases, and 4 bases lay in between. Germline V gene lookup returns CDR1 MNHNS and CDR2 SASEGT. The CDR3 is made up of 12 amino acids.

At least ten counts were recorded for this clonotype. The chain carries TRBV28 and TRBJ2-2; 8 bases match TRBD1. The CDR3 consists of 16 residues. Germline-derived CDR1 and CDR2 are MDHEN and SYDVKM. Trimming removed 3 bases from V and 3 bases from J; junction bases left unmatched: 6. The CDR3, as DNA: TGTGCCAGCAGTTTTCAGGGGGCGTGGGACACCGGGGAGCTGTTTTTT. This gives the protein CASSFQGAWDTGELFF.

This CDR3 is CASSLVGLRNTEAFF. As DNA, the CDR3 is TGTGCCAGCAGTTTAGTTGGGCTGAGGAACACTGAAGCTTTCTTT. The V and J genes are TRBV12-3 or TRBV12-4 and TRBJ1-1; D not resolved. CDR3 length: 15 amino acids. Between the trimmed V and J ends, which lost 1 base and 1 base, there was a span of 10 bases.

This clonotype was detected many times. This chain links TRBV12-3 or TRBV12-4 with TRBJ2-7; 9 bases agree with TRBD1. The trim removed 1 base at V and 4 bases at J, leaving 8 bases unmatched. The CDR3 runs to 16 residues. The CDR3 loop is CASSLGSGTGKYEQYF. CDR3 bases: TGTGCCAGCAGTTTAGGGTCCGGGACAGGGAAATACGAGCAGTACTTC.

In its sample, this clonotype was seen many times. The chain employs TRBV6-6 and TRBJ2-7; TRBD2 agrees at 7 bases. This CDR3 is built from 13 residues. Germline lookup yields CDR1 MNHNY and CDR2 SVGAGI (reference sequence). With 2 bases clipped from V and 6 bases from J, the junction kept 4 bases outside the gene matches. In DNA form, the CDR3 reads TGTGCCAGCAGTTACGGGGGGGTGGTCGAGCAGTACTTC. This translates into CASSYGGVVEQYF.

This clonotype was observed many times. V gene TRBV27 combines with J gene TRBJ1-6; the D is unclear. Germline V gene sequence: CDR1 MNHEY, CDR2 SMNVEV (reference sequence). Trimming pared 2 bases from V and 10 bases from J, leaving 12 bases between. This CDR3 spans 14 amino acids. The CDR3 here is CASSLQADGSPLHF. The CDR3 DNA reads TGTGCCAGCAGTTTACAGGCGGATGGGTCACCCCTCCACTTT.

With respect to this clonotype: This may arise from a read error, as a much more abundant clone is one base away. The chain employs TRBV18 and TRBJ2-1; 10 bases align to TRBD2. The J segment lost 4 bases and the V segment lost 3 bases, leaving 3 bases of the junction unmatched. This CDR3 has 15 residues. Looked up from germline, CDR1 is KGHSH and CDR2 is LQKENI. The CDR3 here is CASSPSGLAYNEQFF. The DNA of the CDR3 is TGTGCCAGCTCACCTTCGGGACTAGCGTACAATGAGCAGTTCTTC. The complete variable domain, with remaining parts taken from reference TRBV18 and TRBJ2-1, reads NAGVMQNPRHLVRRRGQEARLRCSPMKGHSHVYWYRQLPEEGLKFMVYLQKENIIDESGMPKERFSAEFPKEGPSILRIQQVVRGDSAAYFCASSPSGLAYNEQFFGPGTRLTVL.

This clonotype was detected many times. CDR3 loop: CASNRYRGAETQYF. DNA of the CDR3: TGTGCCAGCAACCGTTATCGGGGGGCCGAGACCCAGTACTTC. The genes are TRBV11-2 and TRBJ2-5, with a weak D call TRBD2 (7 bases). Germline V gene lookup returns CDR1 SGHAT and CDR2 FQNNGV. This CDR3 comprises 14 residues. V was clipped by 7 bases and J by 5 bases, with 17 bases between them.